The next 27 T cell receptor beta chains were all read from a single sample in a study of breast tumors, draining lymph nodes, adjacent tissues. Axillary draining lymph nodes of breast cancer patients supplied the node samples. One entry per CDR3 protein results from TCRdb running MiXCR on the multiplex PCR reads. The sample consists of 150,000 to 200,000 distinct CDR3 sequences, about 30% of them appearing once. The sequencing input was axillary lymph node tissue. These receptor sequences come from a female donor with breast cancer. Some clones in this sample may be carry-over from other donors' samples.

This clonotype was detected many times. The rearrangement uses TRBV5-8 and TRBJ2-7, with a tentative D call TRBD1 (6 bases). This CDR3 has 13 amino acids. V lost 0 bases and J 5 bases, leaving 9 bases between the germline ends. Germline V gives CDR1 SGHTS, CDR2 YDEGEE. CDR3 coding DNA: TGTGCCAGCAGCTTGGACAGGGCCAACGAGCAGTACTTC. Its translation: CASSLDRANEQYF.

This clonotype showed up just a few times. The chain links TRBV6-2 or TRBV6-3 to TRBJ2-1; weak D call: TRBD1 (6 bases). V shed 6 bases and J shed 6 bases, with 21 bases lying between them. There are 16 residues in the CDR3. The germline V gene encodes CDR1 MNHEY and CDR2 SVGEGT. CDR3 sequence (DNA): TGTGCCAGCAGGCCCCCATGGGGCAGGGGCGGCAATGAGCAGTTCTTC. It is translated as CASRPPWGRGGNEQFF.

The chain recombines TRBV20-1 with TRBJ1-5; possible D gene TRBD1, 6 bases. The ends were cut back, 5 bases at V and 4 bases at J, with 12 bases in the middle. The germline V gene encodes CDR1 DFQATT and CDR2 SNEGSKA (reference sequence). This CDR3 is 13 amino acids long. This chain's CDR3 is CSALQGANQPQHF. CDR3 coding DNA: TGCAGTGCTTTACAGGGTGCGAATCAGCCCCAGCATTTT.

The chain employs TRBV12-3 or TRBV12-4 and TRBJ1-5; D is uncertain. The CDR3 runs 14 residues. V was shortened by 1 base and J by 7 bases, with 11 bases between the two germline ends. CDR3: CASSLGRYEQPQHF. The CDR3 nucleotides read TGTGCCAGCAGTTTAGGCAGATACGAGCAGCCCCAGCATTTT.

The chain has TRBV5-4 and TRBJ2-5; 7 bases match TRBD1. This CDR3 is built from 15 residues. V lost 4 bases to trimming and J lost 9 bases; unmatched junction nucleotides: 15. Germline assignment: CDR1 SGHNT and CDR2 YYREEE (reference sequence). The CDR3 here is CASSLEQGWGQPQYF. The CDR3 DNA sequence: TGTGCCAGCAGCCTGGAACAGGGGTGGGGTCAGCCCCAGTACTTC.

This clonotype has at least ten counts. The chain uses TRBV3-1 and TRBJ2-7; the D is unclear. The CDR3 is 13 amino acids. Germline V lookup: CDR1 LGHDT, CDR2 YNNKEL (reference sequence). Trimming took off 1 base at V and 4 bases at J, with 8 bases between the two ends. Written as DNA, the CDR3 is TGTGCCAGCAGCCAAGCCCCCCGGTACGAGCAGTACTTC. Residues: CASSQAPRYEQYF.

The CDR3 region is CATRRGQMVNTEAFF. The CDR3 region has the DNA TGTGCCACCCGTAGGGGGCAGATGGTGAACACTGAAGCTTTCTTT. V usage is TRBV6-1 and J usage is TRBJ1-1, with TRBD1 matching 7 bases. CDR3 length equals 15 residues. CDR1 and CDR2 from the germline V gene are MNHNS and SASEGT. Trimming removed 10 bases from V and 0 bases from J; junction bases left unmatched: 11.

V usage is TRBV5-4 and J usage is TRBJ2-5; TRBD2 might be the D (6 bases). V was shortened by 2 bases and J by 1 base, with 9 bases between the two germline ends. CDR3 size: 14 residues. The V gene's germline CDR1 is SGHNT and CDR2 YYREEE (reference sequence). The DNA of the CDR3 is TGTGCCAGCAGCTTCGGGAGTTTCCAAGAGACCCAGTACTTC. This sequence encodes CASSFGSFQETQYF. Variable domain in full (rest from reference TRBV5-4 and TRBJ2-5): ETGVTQSPTHLIKTRGQQVTLRCSSQSGHNTVSWYQQALGQGPQFIFQYYREEENGRGNFPPRFSGLQFPNYSSELNVNALELDDSALYLCASSFGSFQETQYFGPGTRLLVL.

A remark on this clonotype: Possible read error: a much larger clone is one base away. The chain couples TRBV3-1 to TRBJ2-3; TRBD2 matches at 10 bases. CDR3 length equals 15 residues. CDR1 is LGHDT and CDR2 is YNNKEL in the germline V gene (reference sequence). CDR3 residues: CPSSRSGGPGDTQYF. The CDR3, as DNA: TGTCCCAGCAGCCGTAGCGGGGGGCCTGGAGATACGCAGTATTTT.

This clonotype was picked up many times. The CDR3 coding sequence is TGCGCCAGCTCGACAGGGGATAATCAGCCCCAGCATTTT. Encoded protein: CASSTGDNQPQHF. J is TRBJ1-5 and V is TRBV5-1; TRBD1 matches 8 bases. The trim removed 7 bases at V and 4 bases at J, leaving 4 bases unmatched. The CDR3 has 13 amino acids. Germline V gene lookup returns CDR1 SGHRS and CDR2 YFSETQ.

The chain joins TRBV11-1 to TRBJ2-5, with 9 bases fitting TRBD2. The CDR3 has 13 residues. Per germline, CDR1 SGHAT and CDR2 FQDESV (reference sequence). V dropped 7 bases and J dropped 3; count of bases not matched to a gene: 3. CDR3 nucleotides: TGTGCCAGCACCGCGGGGGGGGAAGAGACCCAGTACTTC. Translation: CASTAGGEETQYF. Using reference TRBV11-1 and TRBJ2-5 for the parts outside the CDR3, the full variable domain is EAEVAQSPRYKITEKSQAVAFWCDPISGHATLYWYRQILGQGPELLVQFQDESVVDDSQLPKDRFSAERLKGVDSTLKIQPAELGDSAMYLCASTAGGEETQYFGPGTRLLVL.

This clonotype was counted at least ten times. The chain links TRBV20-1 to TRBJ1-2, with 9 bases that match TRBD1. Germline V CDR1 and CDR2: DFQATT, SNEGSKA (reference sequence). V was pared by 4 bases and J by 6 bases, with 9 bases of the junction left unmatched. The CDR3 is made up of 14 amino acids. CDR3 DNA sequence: TGCAGTGCTATACAGGGGGCGCTGAGTGATGGCTACACCTTC. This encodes CSAIQGALSDGYTF.

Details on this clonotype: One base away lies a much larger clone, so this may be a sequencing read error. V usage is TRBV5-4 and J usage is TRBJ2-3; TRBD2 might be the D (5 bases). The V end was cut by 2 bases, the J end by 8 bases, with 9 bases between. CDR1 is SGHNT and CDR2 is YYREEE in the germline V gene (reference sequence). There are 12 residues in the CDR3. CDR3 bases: TGTGCCAGCAGCTTCGGGAAAGCTACGCAGTATTTT. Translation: CASSFGKATQYF.

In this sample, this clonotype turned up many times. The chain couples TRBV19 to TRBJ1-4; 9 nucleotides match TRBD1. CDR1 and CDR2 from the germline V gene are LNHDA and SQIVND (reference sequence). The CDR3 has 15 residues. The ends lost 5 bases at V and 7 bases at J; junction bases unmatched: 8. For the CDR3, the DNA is TGTGCCAGTAGTGCGGTACAGGGGGCGCGTGAAAAACTGTTTTTT. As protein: CASSAVQGAREKLFF.

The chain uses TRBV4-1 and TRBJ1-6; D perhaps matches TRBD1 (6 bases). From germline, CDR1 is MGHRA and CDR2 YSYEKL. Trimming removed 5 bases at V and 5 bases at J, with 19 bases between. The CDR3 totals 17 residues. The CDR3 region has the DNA TGCGCCAGCAGCTTAAGCGGGGGTAGGGGGAATAATTCACCCCTCCACTTT. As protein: CASSLSGGRGNNSPLHF.

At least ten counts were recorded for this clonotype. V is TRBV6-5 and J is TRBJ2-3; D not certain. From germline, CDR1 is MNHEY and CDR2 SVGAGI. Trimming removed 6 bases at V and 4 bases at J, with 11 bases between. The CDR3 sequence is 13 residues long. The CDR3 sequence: CASRELFSDTQYF. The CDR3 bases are TGTGCCAGCAGAGAGTTATTCTCAGATACGCAGTATTTT.

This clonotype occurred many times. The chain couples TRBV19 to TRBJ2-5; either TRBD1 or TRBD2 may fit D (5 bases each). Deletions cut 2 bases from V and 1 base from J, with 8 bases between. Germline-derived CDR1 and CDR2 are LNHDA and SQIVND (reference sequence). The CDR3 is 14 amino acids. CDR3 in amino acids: CASSITGTQETQYF. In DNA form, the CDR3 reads TGTGCCAGTAGTATAACCGGGACCCAAGAGACCCAGTACTTC.

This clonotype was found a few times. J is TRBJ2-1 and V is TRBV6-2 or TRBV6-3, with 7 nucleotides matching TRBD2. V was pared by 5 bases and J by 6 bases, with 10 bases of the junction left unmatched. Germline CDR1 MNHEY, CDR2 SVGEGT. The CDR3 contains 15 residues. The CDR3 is CASSRGVGGANEQFF. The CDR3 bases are TGTGCCAGCAGTCGGGGCGTGGGAGGGGCCAATGAGCAGTTCTTC.

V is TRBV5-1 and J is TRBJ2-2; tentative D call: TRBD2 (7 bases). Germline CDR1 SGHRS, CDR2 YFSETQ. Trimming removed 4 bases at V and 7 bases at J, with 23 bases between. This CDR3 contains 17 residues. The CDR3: CASSRGASSAEGGELFF. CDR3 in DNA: TGCGCCAGCAGCCGGGGGGCCTCTAGCGCAGAGGGCGGGGAGCTGTTTTTT.

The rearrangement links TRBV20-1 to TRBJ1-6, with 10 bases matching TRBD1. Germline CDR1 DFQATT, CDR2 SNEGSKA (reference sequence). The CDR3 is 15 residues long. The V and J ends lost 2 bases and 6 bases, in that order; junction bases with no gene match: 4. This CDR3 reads CSARWRDRGNSPLHF. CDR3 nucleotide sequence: TGCAGTGCTAGATGGCGGGACAGGGGTAATTCACCCCTCCACTTT.

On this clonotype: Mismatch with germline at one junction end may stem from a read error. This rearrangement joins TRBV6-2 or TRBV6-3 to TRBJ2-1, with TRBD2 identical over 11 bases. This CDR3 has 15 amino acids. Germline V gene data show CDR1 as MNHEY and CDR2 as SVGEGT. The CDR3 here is CASSEGTSGYSEQFF. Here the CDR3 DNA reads TGTGCCAGCAGTGAAGGGACTAGCGGCTACAGTGAGCAATTCTTC.

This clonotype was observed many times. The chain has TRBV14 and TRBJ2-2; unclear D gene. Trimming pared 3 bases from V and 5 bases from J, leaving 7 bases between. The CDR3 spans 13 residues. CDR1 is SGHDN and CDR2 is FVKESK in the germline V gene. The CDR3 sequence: CASSQERTGELFF. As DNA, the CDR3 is TGTGCCAGCAGCCAGGAGAGAACCGGGGAGCTGTTTTTT.

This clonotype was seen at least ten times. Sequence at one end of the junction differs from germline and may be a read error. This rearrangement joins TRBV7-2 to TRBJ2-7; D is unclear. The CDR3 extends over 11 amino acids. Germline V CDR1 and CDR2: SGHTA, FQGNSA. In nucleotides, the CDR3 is TGTGCCAGCAGCTTGAATCTTGGTCTGCACTTC. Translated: CASSLNLGLHF.

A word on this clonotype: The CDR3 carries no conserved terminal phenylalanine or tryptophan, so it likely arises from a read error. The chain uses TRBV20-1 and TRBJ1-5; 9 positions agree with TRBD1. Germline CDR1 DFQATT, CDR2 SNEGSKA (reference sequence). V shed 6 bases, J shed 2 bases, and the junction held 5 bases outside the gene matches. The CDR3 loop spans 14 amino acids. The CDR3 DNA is TGCAGTGCCGAACAGGGGGCGCGCAATCAGCCCCAGCATGGT. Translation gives CSAEQGARNQPQHG.

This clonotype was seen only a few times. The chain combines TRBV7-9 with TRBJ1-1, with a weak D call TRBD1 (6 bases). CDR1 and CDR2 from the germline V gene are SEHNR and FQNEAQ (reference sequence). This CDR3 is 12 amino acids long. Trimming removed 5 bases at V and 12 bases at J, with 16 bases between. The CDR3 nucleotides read TGTGCCAGCAGCGGACAGAAGGCTGAGTCTTTCTTT. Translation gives CASSGQKAESFF.

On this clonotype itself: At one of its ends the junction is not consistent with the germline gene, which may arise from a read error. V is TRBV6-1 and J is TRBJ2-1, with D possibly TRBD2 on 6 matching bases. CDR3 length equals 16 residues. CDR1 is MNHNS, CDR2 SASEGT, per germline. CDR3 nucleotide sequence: TGTGCCAGCAGTCAAGCGTGGCTAGCGATCTACAATGAGCAGTTCTTC. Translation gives CASSQAWLAIYNEQFF.

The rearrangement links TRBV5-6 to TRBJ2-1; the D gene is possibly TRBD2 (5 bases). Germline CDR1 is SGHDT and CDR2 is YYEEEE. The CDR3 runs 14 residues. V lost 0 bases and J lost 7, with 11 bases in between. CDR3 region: CASSLGAPGNEQFF. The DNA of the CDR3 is TGTGCCAGCAGCTTGGGGGCGCCGGGGAATGAGCAGTTCTTC.